This T cell receptor (beta chain) was captured by sequencing in a study of blood T cell repertoires in COVID-19. The J segment lost 6 bases and the V segment lost 3 bases, leaving 6 bases of the junction unmatched. CDR1 and CDR2 (germline): DFQATT, SNEGSKA (reference sequence). The CDR3 loop spans 14 amino acids. The data were produced by immunoSEQ multiplex PCR, yet TCRdb's version contains in-frame clones alone and is incomplete. The data show about 70,000 clones, roughly 92% seen once. The TCR was taken from a man in his fifties with COVID-19, enrolled during active disease. The chain uses TRBV20-1 and TRBJ2-7; 12 nucleotides agree with TRBD2. The sequenced sample consisted of peripheral blood. Here the CDR3 DNA reads TGCAGTGCTAGTAGACTAGCGGGAGCGGGCGAGCAGTACTTC. Translation gives CSASRLAGAGEQYF.